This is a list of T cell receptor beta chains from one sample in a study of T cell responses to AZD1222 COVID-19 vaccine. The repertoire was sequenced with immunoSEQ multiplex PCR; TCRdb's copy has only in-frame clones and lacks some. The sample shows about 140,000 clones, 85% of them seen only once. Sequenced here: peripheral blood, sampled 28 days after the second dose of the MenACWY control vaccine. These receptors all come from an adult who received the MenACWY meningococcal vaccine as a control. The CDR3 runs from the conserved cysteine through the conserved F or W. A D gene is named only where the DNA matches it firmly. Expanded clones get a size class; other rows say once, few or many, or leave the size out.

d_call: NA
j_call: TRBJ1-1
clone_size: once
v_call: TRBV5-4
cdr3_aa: CASSLQGVTEAFF
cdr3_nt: TGTGCCAGCAGCTTGCAGGGTGTGACTGAAGCTTTCTTT

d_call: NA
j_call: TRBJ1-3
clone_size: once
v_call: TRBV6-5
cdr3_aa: CASSLGGSGGNTIYF
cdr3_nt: TGTGCCAGCAGTCTGGGGGGCTCGGGAGGAAACACCATATATTTT

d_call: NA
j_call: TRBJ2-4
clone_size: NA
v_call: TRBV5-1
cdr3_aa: CASSYEAAGVKNIQYF
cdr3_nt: TGCGCCAGCAGTTACGAAGCCGCAGGGGTAAAGAACATTCAGTACTTC

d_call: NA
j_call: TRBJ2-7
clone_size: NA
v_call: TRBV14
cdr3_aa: CASSPPSGTWDEQYF
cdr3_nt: TGTGCCAGCAGCCCCCCGTCGGGGACCTGGGACGAGCAGTACTTC

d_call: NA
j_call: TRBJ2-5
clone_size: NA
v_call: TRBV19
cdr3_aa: CASSIALLETQYF
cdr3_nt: TGTGCCAGTAGTATTGCGCTGCTAGAGACCCAGTACTTC

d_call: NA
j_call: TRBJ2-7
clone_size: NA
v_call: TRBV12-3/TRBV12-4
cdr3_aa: CASSLMVGEQYF
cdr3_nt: TGTGCCAGCAGTTTAATGGTAGGGGAACAGTACTTC

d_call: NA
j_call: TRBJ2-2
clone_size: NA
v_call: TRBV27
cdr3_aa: CASSRDSLLSGELFF
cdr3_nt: TGTGCCAGCAGTCGCGACAGTCTTCTATCCGGGGAGCTGTTTTTT

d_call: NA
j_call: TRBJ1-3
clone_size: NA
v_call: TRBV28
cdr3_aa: CASSLWSEGSSGNTIYF
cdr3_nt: TGTGCCAGCAGTTTATGGTCGGAGGGGTCCTCTGGAAACACCATATATTTT

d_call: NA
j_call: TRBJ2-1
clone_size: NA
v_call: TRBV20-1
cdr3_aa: CSARGRGRQFF
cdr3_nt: TGCAGTGCTAGAGGTCGGGGTCGGCAGTTCTTC

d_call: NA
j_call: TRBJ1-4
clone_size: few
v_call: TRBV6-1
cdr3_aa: CASSDRGFSNEKLFF
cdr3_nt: TGTGCCAGCAGTGATCGGGGGTTTTCTAATGAAAAACTGTTTTTT

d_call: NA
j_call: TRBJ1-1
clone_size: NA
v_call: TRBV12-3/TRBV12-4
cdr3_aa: CASSGGPNTEAFF
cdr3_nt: TGTGCCAGCAGCGGGGGTCCGAACACTGAAGCTTTCTTT

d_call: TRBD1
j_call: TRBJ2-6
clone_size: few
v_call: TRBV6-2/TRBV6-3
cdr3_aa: CASSRQGTGANVLTF
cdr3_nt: TGTGCCAGCAGTAGACAGGGGACTGGGGCCAACGTCCTGACTTTC

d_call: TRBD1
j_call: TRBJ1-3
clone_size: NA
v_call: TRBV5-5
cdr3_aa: CASSLGTGAGNTIYF
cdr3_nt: TGTGCCAGCAGCCTTGGGACAGGGGCTGGAAACACCATATATTTT

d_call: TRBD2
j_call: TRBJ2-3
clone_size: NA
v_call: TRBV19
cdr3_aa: CASSLRAGGPDTQYF
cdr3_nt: TGTGCCAGTAGTCTTAGAGCGGGAGGCCCAGATACGCAGTATTTT

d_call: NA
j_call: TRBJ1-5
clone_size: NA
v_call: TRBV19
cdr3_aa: CASSIAIVGNQPQHF
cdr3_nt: TGTGCCAGTAGTATAGCGATAGTGGGGAATCAGCCCCAGCATTTT

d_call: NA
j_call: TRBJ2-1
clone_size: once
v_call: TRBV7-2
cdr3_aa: CASSSGQISYNEQFF
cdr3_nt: TGTGCCAGCAGCAGCGGGCAAATCTCCTACAATGAGCAGTTCTTC

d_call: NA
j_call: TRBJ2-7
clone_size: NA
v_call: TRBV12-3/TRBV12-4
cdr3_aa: CASSGTFYEQYF
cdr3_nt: TGTGCCAGCAGTGGCACCTTTTACGAGCAGTACTTC

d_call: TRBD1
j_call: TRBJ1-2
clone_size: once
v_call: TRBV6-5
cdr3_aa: CASPKGGTASYGYTF
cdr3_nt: TGTGCCAGCCCTAAAGGGGGGACAGCCAGCTATGGCTACACCTTC

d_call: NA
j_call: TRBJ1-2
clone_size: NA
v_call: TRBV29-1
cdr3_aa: CSVDGGGYGYTF
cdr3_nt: TGCAGCGTTGACGGGGGAGGGTATGGCTACACCTTC

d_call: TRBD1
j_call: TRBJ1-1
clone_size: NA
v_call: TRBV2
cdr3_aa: CASSLYLAGTGTGEAFF
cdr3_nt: TGTGCCAGCAGTCTCTATCTTGCCGGGACCGGGACAGGTGAAGCTTTCTTT

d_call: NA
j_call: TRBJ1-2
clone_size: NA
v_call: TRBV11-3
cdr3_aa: CASSYGAGDYGYTF
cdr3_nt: TGTGCCAGCAGCTATGGGGCGGGGGACTATGGCTACACCTTC

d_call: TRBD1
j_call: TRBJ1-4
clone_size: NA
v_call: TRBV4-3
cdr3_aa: CASSLGDRAEKLFF
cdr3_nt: TGCGCCAGCAGCCTTGGGGACAGGGCTGAAAAACTGTTTTTT

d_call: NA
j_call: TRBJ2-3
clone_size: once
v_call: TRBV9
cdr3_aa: CASSVGGADTQYF
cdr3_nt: TGTGCCAGCAGCGTAGGCGGGGCAGATACGCAGTATTTT

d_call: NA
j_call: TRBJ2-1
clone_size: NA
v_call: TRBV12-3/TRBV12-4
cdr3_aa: CASSPTSNEQFF
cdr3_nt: TGTGCCAGCAGTCCCACTAGCAATGAGCAGTTCTTC

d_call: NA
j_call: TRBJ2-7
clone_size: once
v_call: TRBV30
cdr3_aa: CAWSDTAYEQYF
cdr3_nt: TGTGCCTGGAGTGATACCGCGTACGAGCAGTACTTC

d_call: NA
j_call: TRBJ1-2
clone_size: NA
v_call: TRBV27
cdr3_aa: CASSSRRGGYTF
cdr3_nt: TGTGCCAGCAGTTCAAGGCGGGGTGGCTACACCTTC

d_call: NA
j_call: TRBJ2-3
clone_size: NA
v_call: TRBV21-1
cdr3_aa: CARARDTQYF
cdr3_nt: TGTGCCAGGGCCCGAGATACGCAGTATTTT

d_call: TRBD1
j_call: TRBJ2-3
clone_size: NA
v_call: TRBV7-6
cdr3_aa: CASSSRTGERADTQYF
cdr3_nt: TGTGCCAGCAGCTCACGGACAGGGGAGAGGGCAGATACGCAGTATTTT

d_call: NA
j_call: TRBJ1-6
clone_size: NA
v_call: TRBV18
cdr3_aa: CASSPPRTEYNSPLHF
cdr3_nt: TGTGCCAGCTCACCACCAAGGACAGAATATAATTCACCCCTCCACTTT

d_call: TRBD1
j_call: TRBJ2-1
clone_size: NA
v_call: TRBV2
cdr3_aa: CASSARGSSYNEQFF
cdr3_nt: TGTGCCAGCAGTGCCAGGGGGAGCTCCTACAATGAGCAGTTCTTC

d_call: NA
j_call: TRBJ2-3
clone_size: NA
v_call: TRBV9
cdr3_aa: CASSVSNTDTQYF
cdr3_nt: TGTGCCAGCAGCGTTTCTAACACAGATACGCAGTATTTT

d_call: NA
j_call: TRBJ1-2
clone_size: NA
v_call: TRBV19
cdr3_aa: CASRLRYRERLGGYTF
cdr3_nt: TGTGCCAGTAGGCTCCGATACAGGGAAAGGTTAGGTGGCTACACCTTC

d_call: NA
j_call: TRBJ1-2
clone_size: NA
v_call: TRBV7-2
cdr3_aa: CASSLVWQAEGHGYTF
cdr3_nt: TGTGCCAGCAGCTTAGTATGGCAGGCTGAAGGGCATGGCTACACCTTC

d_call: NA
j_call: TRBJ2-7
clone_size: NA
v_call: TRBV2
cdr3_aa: CANTRDADYEQYF
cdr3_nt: TGTGCCAACACCCGGGACGCGGACTACGAGCAGTACTTC

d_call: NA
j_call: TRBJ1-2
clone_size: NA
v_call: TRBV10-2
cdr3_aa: CASSGQLGVGYGYTF
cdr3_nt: TGCGCCAGCAGTGGACAGTTGGGGGTTGGCTATGGCTACACCTTC

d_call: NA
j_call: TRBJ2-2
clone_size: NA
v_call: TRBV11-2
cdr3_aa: CASSLDPGGGELFF
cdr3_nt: TGTGCCAGCAGCCTTGACCCCGGCGGCGGGGAGCTGTTTTTT

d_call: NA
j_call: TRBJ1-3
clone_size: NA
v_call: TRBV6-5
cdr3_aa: CASQGNGNTIYF
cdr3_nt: TGTGCCAGCCAGGGGAACGGAAACACCATATATTTT

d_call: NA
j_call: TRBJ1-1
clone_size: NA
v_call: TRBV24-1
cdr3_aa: CATTNDREAFF
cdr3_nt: TGTGCCACCACCAATGACAGGGAAGCTTTCTTT

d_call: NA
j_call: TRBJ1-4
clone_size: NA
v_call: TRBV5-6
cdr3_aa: CASTPSPLATNEKLFF
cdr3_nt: TGTGCCAGCACCCCGTCCCCCCTGGCGACTAATGAAAAACTGTTTTTT

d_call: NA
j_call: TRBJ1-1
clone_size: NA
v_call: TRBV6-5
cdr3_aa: CASSYSEGVPKFF
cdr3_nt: TGTGCCAGCAGTTACTCGGAGGGCGTCCCGAAGTTCTTT

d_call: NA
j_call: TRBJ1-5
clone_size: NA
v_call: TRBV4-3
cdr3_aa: CASSPLHDGDQPQHF
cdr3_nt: TGCGCCAGCAGCCCTCTCCATGACGGGGATCAGCCCCAGCATTTT

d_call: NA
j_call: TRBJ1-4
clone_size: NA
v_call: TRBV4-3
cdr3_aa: CASSQGRTENEKLFF
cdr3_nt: TGCGCCAGCAGCCAAGGAAGGACGGAAAATGAAAAACTGTTTTTT

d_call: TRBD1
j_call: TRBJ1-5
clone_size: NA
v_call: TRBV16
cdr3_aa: CASSPGQGRQPQHF
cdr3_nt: TGTGCCAGCAGCCCTGGACAGGGACGGCAGCCCCAGCATTTT

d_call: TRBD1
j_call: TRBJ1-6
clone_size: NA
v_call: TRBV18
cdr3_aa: CASSLQTGTLNNSPLHF
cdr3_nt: TGTGCCAGCTCACTCCAGACAGGGACCTTGAACAATTCACCCCTCCACTTT

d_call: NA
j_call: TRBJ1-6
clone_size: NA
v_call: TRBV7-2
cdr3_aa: CASSLFGQYNSPLHF
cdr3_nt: TGTGCCAGCAGCTTATTCGGGCAGTATAATTCACCCCTCCACTTT

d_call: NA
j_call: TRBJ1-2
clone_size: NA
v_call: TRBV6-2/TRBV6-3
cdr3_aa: CASSYFSYGYTF
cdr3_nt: TGTGCCAGCAGTTACTTCTCGTATGGCTACACCTTC

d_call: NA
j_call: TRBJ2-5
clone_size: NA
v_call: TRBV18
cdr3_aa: CASSPQQETQYF
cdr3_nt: TGTGCCAGCTCACCACAGCAAGAGACCCAGTACTTC

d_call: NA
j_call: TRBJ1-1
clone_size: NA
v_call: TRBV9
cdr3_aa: CASRGIRNTEAFF
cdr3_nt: TGTGCCAGCAGGGGGATTCGGAACACTGAAGCTTTCTTT

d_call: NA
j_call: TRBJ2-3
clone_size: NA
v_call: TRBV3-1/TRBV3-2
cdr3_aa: CASSQDPGGDTQYF
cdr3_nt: TGTGCCAGCAGCCAAGATCCGGGTGGGGATACGCAGTATTTT

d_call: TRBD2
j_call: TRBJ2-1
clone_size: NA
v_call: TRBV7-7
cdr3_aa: CASSSSSGGNEQFF
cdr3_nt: TGTGCTAGCAGCTCTTCTAGCGGGGGCAATGAGCAGTTCTTC

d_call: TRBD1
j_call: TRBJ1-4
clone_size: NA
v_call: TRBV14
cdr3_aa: CASQGGYNEKLFF
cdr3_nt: TGTGCCAGCCAGGGGGGTTATAATGAAAAACTGTTTTTT

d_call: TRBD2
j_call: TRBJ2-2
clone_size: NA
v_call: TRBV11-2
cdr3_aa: CASILGLAGERTGELFF
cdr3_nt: TGTGCCAGCATCCTGGGACTAGCGGGAGAGAGGACCGGGGAGCTGTTTTTT

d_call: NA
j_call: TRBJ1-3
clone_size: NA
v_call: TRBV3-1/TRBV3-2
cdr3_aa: CASSQSRDGSSGNTIYF
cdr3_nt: TGTGCCAGCAGCCAGAGCCGGGACGGGAGCTCTGGAAACACCATATATTTT

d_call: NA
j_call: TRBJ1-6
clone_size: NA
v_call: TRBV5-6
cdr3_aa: CASSLRQLNSPLHF
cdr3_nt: TGTGCCAGCAGCTTGAGACAACTGAATTCACCCCTCCACTTT

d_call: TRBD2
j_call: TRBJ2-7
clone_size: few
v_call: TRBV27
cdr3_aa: CASSEGLAGRSYEQYF
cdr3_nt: TGTGCCAGCAGTGAGGGACTAGCGGGACGATCCTACGAGCAGTACTTC